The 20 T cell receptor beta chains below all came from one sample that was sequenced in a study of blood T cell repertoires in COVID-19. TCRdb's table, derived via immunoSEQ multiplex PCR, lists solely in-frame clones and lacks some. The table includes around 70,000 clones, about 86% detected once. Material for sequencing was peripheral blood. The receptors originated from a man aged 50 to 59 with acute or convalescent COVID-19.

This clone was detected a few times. CDR3 residues: CATSGFTKSSYNEQFF. The CDR3 DNA reads TGTGCCACCAGTGGTTTCACAAAAAGCTCCTACAATGAGCAGTTCTTC. The J gene is TRBJ2-1, the V gene TRBV24-1, with D uncertain. Germline assignment: CDR1 KGHDR and CDR2 SFDVKD. This CDR3 region has 16 residues. The ends were cut back, 5 bases at V and 0 bases at J, with 13 bases in the middle.

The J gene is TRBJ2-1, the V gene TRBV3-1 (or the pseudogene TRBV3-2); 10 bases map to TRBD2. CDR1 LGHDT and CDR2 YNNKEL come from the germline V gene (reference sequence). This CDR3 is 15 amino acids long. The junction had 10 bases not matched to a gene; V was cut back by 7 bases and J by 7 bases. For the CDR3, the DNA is TGTGCCAGCACCCCGACGGTAGCGGGAGGAAATGAGCAGTTCTTC. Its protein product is CASTPTVAGGNEQFF.

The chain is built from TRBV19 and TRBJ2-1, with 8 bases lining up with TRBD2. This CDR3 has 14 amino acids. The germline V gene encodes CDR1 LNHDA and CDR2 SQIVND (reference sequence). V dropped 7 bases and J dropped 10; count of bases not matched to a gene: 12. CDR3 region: CASTGRALANEQFF. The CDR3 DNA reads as TGTGCCAGTACCGGGAGGGCATTAGCTAACGAGCAGTTCTTC.

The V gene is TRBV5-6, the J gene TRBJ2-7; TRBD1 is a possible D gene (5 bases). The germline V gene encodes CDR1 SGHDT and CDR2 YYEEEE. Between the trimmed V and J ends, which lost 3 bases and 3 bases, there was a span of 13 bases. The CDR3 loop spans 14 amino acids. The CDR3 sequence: CASSSQGYDYEQYF. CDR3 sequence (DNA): TGTGCCAGCAGCTCGCAGGGTTACGACTACGAGCAGTACTTC.

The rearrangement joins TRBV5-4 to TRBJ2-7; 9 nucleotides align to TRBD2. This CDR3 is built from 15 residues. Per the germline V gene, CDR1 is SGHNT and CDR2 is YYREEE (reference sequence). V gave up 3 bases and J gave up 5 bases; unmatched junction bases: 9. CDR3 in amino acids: CASSWPGAGGNEQYF. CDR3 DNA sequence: TGTGCCAGCAGCTGGCCGGGGGCGGGAGGGAACGAGCAGTACTTC.

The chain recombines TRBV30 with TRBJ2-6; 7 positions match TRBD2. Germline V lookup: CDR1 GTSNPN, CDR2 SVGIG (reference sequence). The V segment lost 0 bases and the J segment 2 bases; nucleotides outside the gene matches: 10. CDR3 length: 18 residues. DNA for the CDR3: TGTGCCTGGAGTGTATTCGGGGGGTTAGGCCCTGGGGCCAACGTCCTGACTTTC. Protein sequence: CAWSVFGGLGPGANVLTF.

Here the CDR3 reads CATRGPGGSTEAFF. The CDR3, as DNA: TGTGCCACCAGAGGCCCCGGGGGTAGCACTGAAGCTTTCTTT. V gene TRBV24-1 combines with J gene TRBJ1-1; D is perhaps TRBD1 (5 bases). The germline gives CDR1 KGHDR, CDR2 SFDVKD. The V end was cut by 7 bases, the J end by 4 bases, with 15 bases between. The CDR3 has 14 amino acids.

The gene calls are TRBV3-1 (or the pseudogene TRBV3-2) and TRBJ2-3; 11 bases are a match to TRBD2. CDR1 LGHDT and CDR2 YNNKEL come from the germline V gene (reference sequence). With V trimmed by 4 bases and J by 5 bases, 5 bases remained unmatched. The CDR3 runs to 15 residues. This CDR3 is CASSLSGGGLDTQYF. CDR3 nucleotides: TGTGCCAGCAGCCTTAGCGGGGGGGGGTTAGATACGCAGTATTTT.

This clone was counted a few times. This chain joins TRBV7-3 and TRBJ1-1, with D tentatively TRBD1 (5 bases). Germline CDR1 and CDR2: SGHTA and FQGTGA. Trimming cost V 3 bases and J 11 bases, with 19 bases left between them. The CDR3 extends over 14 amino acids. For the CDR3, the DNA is TGTGCCAGCAGCTTGTGGGGGGATAATGGCGAGGCTTTCTTT. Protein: CASSLWGDNGEAFF.

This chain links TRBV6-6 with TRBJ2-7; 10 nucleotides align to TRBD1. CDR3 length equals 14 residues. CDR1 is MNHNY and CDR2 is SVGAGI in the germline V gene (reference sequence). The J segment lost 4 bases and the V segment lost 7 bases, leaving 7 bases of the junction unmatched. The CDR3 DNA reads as TGTGCCAGCACTTTCAAGGACAGGGGGTACGAGCAGTACTTC. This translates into CASTFKDRGYEQYF.

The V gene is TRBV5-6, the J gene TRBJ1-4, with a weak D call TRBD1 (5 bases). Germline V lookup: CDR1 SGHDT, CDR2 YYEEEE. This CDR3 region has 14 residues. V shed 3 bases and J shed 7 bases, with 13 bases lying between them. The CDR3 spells CASSSGLGGEKLFF. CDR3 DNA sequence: TGTGCCAGCAGCTCGGGACTAGGTGGTGAAAAACTGTTTTTT. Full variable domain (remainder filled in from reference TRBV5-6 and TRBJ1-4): DAGVTQSPTHLIKTRGQQVTLRCSPKSGHDTVSWYQQALGQGPQFIFQYYEEEERQRGNFPDRFSGHQFPNYSSELNVNALLLGDSALYLCASSSGLGGEKLFFGSGTQLSVL.

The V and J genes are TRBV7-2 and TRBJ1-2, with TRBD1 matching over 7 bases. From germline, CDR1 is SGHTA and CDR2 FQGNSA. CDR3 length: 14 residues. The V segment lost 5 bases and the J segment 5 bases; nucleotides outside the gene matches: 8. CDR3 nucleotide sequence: TGTGCCAGCAGCCGGCCGACAGGGACATATGGCTACACCTTC. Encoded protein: CASSRPTGTYGYTF. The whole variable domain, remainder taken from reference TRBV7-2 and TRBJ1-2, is GAGVSQSPSNKVTEKGKDVELRCDPISGHTALYWYRQSLGQGLEFLIYFQGNSAPDKSGLPSDRFSAERTGGSVSTLTIQRTQQEDSAVYLCASSRPTGTYGYTFGSGTRLTVV.

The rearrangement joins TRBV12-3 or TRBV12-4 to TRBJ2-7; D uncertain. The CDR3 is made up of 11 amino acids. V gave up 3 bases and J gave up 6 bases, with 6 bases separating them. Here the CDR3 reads CASSLFREQYF. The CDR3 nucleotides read TGTGCCAGCAGTTTGTTTCGCGAGCAGTACTTC.

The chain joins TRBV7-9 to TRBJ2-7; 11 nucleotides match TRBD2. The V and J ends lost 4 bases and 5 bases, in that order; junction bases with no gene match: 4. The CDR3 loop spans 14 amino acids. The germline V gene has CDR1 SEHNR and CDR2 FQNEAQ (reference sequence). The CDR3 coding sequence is TGTGCCAGCAGCTCCTTTAGCGGGGGGGACGAGCAGTACTTC. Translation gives CASSSFSGGDEQYF.

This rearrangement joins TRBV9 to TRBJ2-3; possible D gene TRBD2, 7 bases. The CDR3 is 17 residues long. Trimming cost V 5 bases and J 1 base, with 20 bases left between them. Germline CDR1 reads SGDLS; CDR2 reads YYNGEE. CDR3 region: CASSYGGPAGRTDTQYF. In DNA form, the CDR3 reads TGTGCCAGCAGTTACGGGGGGCCCGCCGGGCGCACAGATACGCAGTATTTT.

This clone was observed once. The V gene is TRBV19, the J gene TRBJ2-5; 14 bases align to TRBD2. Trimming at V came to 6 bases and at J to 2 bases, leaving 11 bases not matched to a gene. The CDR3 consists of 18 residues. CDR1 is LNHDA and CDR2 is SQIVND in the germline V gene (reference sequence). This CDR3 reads CASSMGLAGAPGQETQYF. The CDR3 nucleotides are TGTGCCAGTAGCATGGGACTAGCGGGAGCCCCGGGTCAAGAGACCCAGTACTTC.

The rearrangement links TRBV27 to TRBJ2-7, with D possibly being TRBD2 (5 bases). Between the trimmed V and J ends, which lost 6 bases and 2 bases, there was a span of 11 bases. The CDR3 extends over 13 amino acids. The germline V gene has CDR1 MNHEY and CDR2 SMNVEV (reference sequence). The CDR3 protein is CASSLDWTYEQYF. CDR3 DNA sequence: TGTGCCAGCAGCCTGGACTGGACCTACGAGCAGTACTTC.

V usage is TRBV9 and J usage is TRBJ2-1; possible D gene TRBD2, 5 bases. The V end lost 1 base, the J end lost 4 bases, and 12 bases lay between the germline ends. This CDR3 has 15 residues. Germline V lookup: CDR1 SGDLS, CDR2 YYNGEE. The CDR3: CASSVRSGPYNEQFF. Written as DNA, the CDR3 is TGTGCCAGCAGCGTAAGAAGCGGACCTTACAATGAGCAGTTCTTC.

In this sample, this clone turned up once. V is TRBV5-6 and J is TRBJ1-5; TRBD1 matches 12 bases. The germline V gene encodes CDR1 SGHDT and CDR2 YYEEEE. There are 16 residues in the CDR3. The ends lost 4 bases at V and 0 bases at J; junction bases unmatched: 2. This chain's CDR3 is CASSRDRGLSNQPQHF. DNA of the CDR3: TGTGCCAGCAGCCGGGACAGGGGGCTTAGCAATCAGCCCCAGCATTTT.

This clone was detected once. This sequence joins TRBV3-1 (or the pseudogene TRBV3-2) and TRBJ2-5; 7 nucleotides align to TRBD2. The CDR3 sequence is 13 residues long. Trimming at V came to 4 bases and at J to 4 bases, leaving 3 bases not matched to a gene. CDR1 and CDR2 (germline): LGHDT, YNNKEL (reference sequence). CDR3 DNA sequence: TGTGCCAGCAGCCTCGGGGGGACAGAGACCCAGTACTTC. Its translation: CASSLGGTETQYF.